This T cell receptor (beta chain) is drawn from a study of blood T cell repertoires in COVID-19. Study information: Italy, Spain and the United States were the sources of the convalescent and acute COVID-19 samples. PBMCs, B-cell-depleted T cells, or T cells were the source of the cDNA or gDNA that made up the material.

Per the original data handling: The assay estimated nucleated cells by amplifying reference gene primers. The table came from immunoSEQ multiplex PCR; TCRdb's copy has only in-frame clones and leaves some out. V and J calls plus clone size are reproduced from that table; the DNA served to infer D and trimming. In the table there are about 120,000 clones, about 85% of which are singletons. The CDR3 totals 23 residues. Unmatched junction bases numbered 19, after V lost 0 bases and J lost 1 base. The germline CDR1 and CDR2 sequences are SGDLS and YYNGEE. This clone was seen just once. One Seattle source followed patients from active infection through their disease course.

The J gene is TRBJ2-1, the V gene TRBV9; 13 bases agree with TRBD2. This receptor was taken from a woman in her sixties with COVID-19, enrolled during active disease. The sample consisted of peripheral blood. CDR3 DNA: TGTGCCAGCAGCGTAGGCGCGGGGGGACTAGGGGGACTAGCGGGGACGTCCTACAATGAGCAGTTCTTC. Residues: CASSVGAGGLGGLAGTSYNEQFF.